The 4 T cell receptor beta chains listed next were all sequenced from one sample in a study of cytomegalovirus exposure and HLA in healthy donors. The PCR contained 60 Vbeta and 13 Jbeta primers. Sequencing was performed with immunoSEQ multiplex PCR; in TCRdb, only in-frame clones are kept and a portion is missing. The profile shows 150,000 to 160,000 clones, 65% to 75% of them singletons. Sequencing was carried out using PBMCs. These receptors were taken from a young man in good health and CMV-seronegative.

This clone is a singleton in its sample. This chain joins TRBV28 and TRBJ1-2; 7 bases align to TRBD1. CDR3 length: 14 residues. With V trimmed by 6 bases and J by 0 bases, 4 bases remained unmatched. Germline V CDR1 and CDR2: MDHEN, SYDVKM. This CDR3 reads CASSRQGANYGYTF. As DNA, the CDR3 is TGTGCCAGCAGCAGACAGGGCGCTAACTATGGCTACACCTTC.

The CDR3 nucleotides read TGTGCCAGCAGCTTAGCGGGACAGTCTTACGAGCAGTACTTC. Its translation: CASSLAGQSYEQYF. The chain has TRBV7-2 and TRBJ2-7; 7 positions match TRBD1. V lost 0 bases and J lost 4; bases outside the gene matches: 3. Germline V gives CDR1 SGHTA, CDR2 FQGNSA. This CDR3 has 14 residues.

CDR3 sequence: CASSPPLRDTQYF. CDR3 bases: TGTGCCAGCAGCCCTCCTTTGAGGGATACGCAGTATTTT. V is TRBV7-9 and J is TRBJ2-3; unclear D gene. Germline loops: CDR1 SEHNR, CDR2 FQNEAQ (reference sequence). CDR3 length: 13 amino acids. V dropped 5 bases and J dropped 6 bases, with 12 bases sitting between them.

A remark on this clone: One end of the junction does not line up with germline, which may come from a read error. The chain recombines TRBV5-4 with TRBJ1-5, with 7 bases that match TRBD1. The CDR3 spans 14 residues. In germline, CDR1 is SGHNT, CDR2 YYREEE (reference sequence). CDR3 sequence: CASSVQGGGQPQNF. The CDR3 DNA sequence: TGTGCCAGCAGCGTTCAGGGGGGAGGTCAGCCCCAGAATTTT.